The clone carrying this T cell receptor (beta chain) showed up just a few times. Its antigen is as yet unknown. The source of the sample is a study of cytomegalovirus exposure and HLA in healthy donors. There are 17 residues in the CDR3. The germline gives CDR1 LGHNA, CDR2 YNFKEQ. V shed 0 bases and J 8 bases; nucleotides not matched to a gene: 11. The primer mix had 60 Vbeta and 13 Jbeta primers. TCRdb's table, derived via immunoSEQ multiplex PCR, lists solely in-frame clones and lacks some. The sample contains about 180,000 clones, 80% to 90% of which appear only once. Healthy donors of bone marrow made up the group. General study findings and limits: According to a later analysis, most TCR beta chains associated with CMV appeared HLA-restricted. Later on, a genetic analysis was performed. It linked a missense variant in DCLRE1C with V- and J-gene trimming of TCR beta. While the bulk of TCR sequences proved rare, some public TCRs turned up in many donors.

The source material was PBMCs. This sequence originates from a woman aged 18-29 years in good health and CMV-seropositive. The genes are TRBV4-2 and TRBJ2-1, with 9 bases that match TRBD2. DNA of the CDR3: TGTGCCAGCAGCCAAGAAGAAAGAGAGCGGGGGGTGTATGAGCAGTTCTTC. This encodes CASSQEERERGVYEQFF.